The 3 T cell receptor beta chains below were found in one sample sequenced in a study of blood T cell repertoires in COVID-19 (dated by TCRdb to 2020 to 2021). Library method: the immunoSEQ multiplex PCR assay. TCRdb obtained this table from immuneACCESS and retained in-frame rearrangements with V and J assigned. These tables miss some clones; where compared with another copy, unresolved V genes account for less than half of the shortfall, and the remainder is unexplained. Recorded for this sample are about 240,000 clones; about 80% of them occurred a single time. The ten top clones hold approximately 3.8% of the sample. Sequenced sample: PBMCs or T cells enriched from blood (not recorded which). The receptor source for this set is a woman aged 40 to 50 who had been exposed to COVID-19.

In regard to this clone: Sequence at one end of the junction differs from germline and may be a read error. CDR3 in DNA: TGTGCCAGCAGCTCACAGGGGGGGGCCCGCCGACTTGATTTCTTC. Its protein is CASSSQGGARRLDFF. The chain is built from TRBV5-4 and TRBJ1-2; TRBD1 matches 8 bases. Germline CDR1 reads SGHNT; CDR2 reads YYREEE (reference sequence). The CDR3 is made up of 15 amino acids.

The V call is TRBV5-5, the J call TRBJ1-2; D is ambiguous. Trimming removed 4 bases from V and 6 bases from J, with 13 bases in between. Per germline, CDR1 SGHKS and CDR2 YYEKEE (reference sequence). The CDR3 contains 13 residues. CDR3 loop: CASSPWQADGYTF. The DNA of the CDR3 is TGTGCCAGCAGCCCCTGGCAGGCTGATGGCTACACCTTC.

The chain carries TRBV18 and TRBJ1-1, with D possibly being TRBD1 (5 bases). The germline V and J ends were trimmed by 2 bases and 6 bases, with 16 bases remaining between them. The CDR3 is 15 residues long. CDR1 is KGHSH, CDR2 LQKENI, per germline. The CDR3 loop is CASSPSAGKDAEAFF. As DNA, the CDR3 is TGTGCCAGCTCACCATCCGCAGGGAAGGACGCTGAAGCTTTCTTT.